This entry lists 20 T cell receptor beta chains sequenced from one sample in a study of T cells after yellow fever vaccination. Each CDR3 protein gets one entry after TCRdb re-called the 5' RACE reads with MiXCR. The data show about 320,000 distinct CDR3 sequences, with approximately 12% seen just once and 2.5% to 4% held by the top ten. Source: CD4+ T cells sorted from PBMCs, taken 15 days after the yellow fever booster vaccination. The receptors derive from a man younger than 35 who received the YFV17D yellow fever vaccine.

This sequence joins TRBV9 and TRBJ2-7; TRBD1 might be the D (6 bases). V was clipped by 0 bases and J by 5 bases, with 12 bases between them. In germline, CDR1 is SGDLS, CDR2 YYNGEE. The CDR3 has 14 residues. Here the CDR3 reads CASSVDGQGNEQYV. CDR3 in DNA: TGTGCCAGCAGCGTAGATGGTCAGGGGAACGAGCAGTACGTC.

Many counts were recorded for this clonotype. The chain couples TRBV5-5 to TRBJ2-1; no clear D. The ends were cut back, 0 bases at V and 6 bases at J, with 10 bases in the middle. This CDR3 has 14 amino acids. The germline CDR1 and CDR2 sequences are SGHKS and YYEKEE (reference sequence). This CDR3 reads CASSLEWGSNEQFF. The CDR3 nucleotides are TGTGCCAGCAGCTTGGAATGGGGATCCAATGAGCAGTTCTTC.

This clonotype came up many times. The J gene is TRBJ1-1, the V gene TRBV5-1, with 8 bases fitting TRBD1. The CDR3 is 14 residues long. Germline V lookup: CDR1 SGHRS, CDR2 YFSETQ. J lost 5 bases, V lost 2 bases, and 5 bases had no gene match. The CDR3 region is CASSFTGGGTEAFF. In DNA form, the CDR3 reads TGCGCCAGCAGCTTTACAGGGGGGGGAACTGAAGCTTTCTTT.

In its sample, this clonotype was seen a few times. V usage is TRBV11-2 and J usage is TRBJ2-3; perhaps TRBD2 as D (5 bases). Trimming shortened V by 0 bases and J by 6 bases, and 10 bases separated the two germline ends. The CDR3 totals 14 residues. Germline lookup yields CDR1 SGHAT and CDR2 FQNNGV. DNA of the CDR3: TGTGCCAGCAGCTTAGATACGTGGACTGATACGCAGTATTTT. Protein: CASSLDTWTDTQYF.

This chain uses TRBV12-3 or TRBV12-4 with TRBJ2-2; perhaps TRBD1 as D (6 bases). V was pared by 3 bases and J by 5 bases, with 13 bases between. This CDR3 comprises 15 residues. CDR3 in DNA: TGTGCCAGCAGTTTCGGCAGGCAGGGGACCGGGGAGCTGTTTTTT. It yields the protein CASSFGRQGTGELFF.

This clonotype has a handful of counts. The rearrangement uses TRBV12-3 or TRBV12-4 and TRBJ2-3; the match to TRBD1 covers 8 bases. V trimming: 7 bases; J trimming: 2 bases; junction bases outside the gene matches: 8. This CDR3 has 15 residues. The CDR3 is CASTPETGVTDTQYF. CDR3 DNA: TGTGCCAGCACCCCCGAGACAGGGGTCACAGATACGCAGTATTTT.

This clonotype was recorded many times. The chain carries TRBV7-2 and TRBJ1-2, with D unclear. This CDR3 contains 13 residues. Trimming pared 4 bases from V and 3 bases from J, leaving 9 bases between. Germline CDR1 SGHTA, CDR2 FQGNSA. CDR3: CASSSAEYYGYTF. CDR3 nucleotide sequence: TGTGCCAGCAGCTCCGCAGAATACTATGGCTACACCTTC.

In its sample, this clonotype was seen many times. V usage is TRBV10-2 and J usage is TRBJ1-5, with D possibly being TRBD1 (6 bases). The CDR3 sequence is 13 residues long. V lost 6 bases to trimming and J lost 6 bases, with 12 bases between them. Germline CDR1 reads WSHSY; CDR2 reads SAAADI. CDR3 protein: CASRGTLGQPQHF. The CDR3 nucleotides are TGCGCCAGCAGGGGGACACTCGGTCAGCCCCAGCATTTT.

This clonotype was counted only a few times. V and J are TRBV12-3 or TRBV12-4 and TRBJ2-2; D remains ambiguous. V lost 9 bases to trimming and J lost 8 bases, with 13 bases between them. The CDR3 is 12 residues long. The CDR3 nucleotides are TGTGCCAGTCCCGGATTTTCTGGGGAGCTGTTTTTT. It yields the protein CASPGFSGELFF.

This clonotype was seen more than once but under ten times. The chain combines TRBV5-5 with TRBJ2-1; TRBD1 aligns across 12 bases. The V and J ends lost 3 bases and 8 bases, in that order; junction bases with no gene match: 6. CDR3 length: 15 residues. The germline V gene encodes CDR1 SGHKS and CDR2 YYEKEE (reference sequence). The CDR3 loop reads CASSSPGQGAYEQFF. In DNA form, the CDR3 reads TGTGCCAGCAGCTCGCCGGGACAGGGGGCATATGAGCAGTTCTTC.

The J gene is TRBJ2-7, the V gene TRBV2, with D unclear. The ends were cut back, 6 bases at V and 3 bases at J, with 12 bases in the middle. In germline, CDR1 is SNHLY, CDR2 FYNNEI. This CDR3 spans 13 amino acids. The CDR3 loop is CASRNYAFYEQYV. In DNA, the CDR3 is TGTGCCAGCAGGAACTATGCGTTCTACGAGCAGTACGTC.

This clonotype was seen at least ten times. This chain connects TRBV9 to TRBJ2-1; tentatively, D is TRBD2 (6 bases). The CDR3 runs 14 residues. The germline V and J ends were trimmed by 2 bases and 9 bases, with 15 bases remaining between them. Germline V gene lookup returns CDR1 SGDLS and CDR2 YYNGEE. DNA of the CDR3: TGTGCCAGCAGCGTCAGTAGCGGTCTTAGTGAGCAGTTCTTC. This codes for CASSVSSGLSEQFF. Full variable domain (rest looked up from reference TRBV9 and TRBJ2-1): DSGVTQTPKHLITATGQRVTLRCSPRSGDLSVYWYQQSLDQGLQFLIQYYNGEERAKGNILERFSAQQFPDLHSELNLSSLELGDSALYFCASSVSSGLSEQFFGPGTRLTVL.

This clonotype was counted ten times or more. The V call is TRBV18, the J call TRBJ2-4; D not certain. The CDR3 spans 14 residues. Trimming pared 3 bases from V and 7 bases from J, leaving 13 bases between. Looked up from germline, CDR1 is KGHSH and CDR2 is LQKENI. The CDR3 spells CASSPTGVENIQYF. The DNA for the CDR3 is TGTGCCAGCTCACCCACCGGCGTAGAGAACATTCAGTACTTC.

This chain joins TRBV19 and TRBJ2-5; D possibly corresponds to TRBD1 (5 bases). Germline V gene lookup returns CDR1 LNHDA and CDR2 SQIVND (reference sequence). CDR3 length: 13 residues. Between the trimmed V and J ends, which lost 6 bases and 0 bases, there was a span of 8 bases. The CDR3 nucleotides read TGTGCCAGTAGGCCGACAGACCAAGAGACCCAGTACTTC. This gives the protein CASRPTDQETQYF.

The J gene is TRBJ2-1, the V gene TRBV24-1; 11 bases line up with TRBD2. After removal of 4 bases from V and 9 bases from J, the junction contained 7 bases not matched to a gene. This CDR3 has 15 residues. The germline CDR1 and CDR2 sequences are KGHDR and SFDVKD. The CDR3 DNA follows: TGTGCCACCAGTGAATCTAGCGGGGGGCCGATTGAGCAGTTCTTC. As protein: CATSESSGGPIEQFF.

This clonotype showed up many times. The V gene is TRBV18, the J gene TRBJ1-6, with D unresolved. CDR1 is KGHSH and CDR2 is LQKENI in the germline V gene. The CDR3 extends over 13 amino acids. Trimming took off 2 bases at V and 7 bases at J, with 6 bases between the two ends. The CDR3 loop is CASSPSGNSPLHF. The CDR3 DNA reads TGTGCCAGCTCACCAAGCGGAAATTCACCCCTCCACTTT.

Only a few counts were recorded for this clonotype. V usage is TRBV5-1 and J usage is TRBJ2-2; TRBD1 is a possible D gene (6 bases). CDR3 length equals 15 residues. Trimming removed 0 bases from V and 4 bases from J, with 10 bases in between. In germline, CDR1 is SGHRS, CDR2 YFSETQ. CDR3 region: CASSLGQDGTGELFF. In DNA, the CDR3 is TGCGCCAGCAGCTTGGGACAGGATGGCACCGGGGAGCTGTTTTTT.

The chain joins TRBV20-1 to TRBJ2-5; either TRBD1 or TRBD2 may fit D (6 bases each). This CDR3 is 12 amino acids long. Germline CDR1 is DFQATT and CDR2 is SNEGSKA (reference sequence). The V end was cut by 4 bases, the J end by 5 bases, with 11 bases between. The chain's CDR3 is CSANGGGETQYF. In DNA form, the CDR3 reads TGCAGTGCTAACGGGGGCGGGGAGACCCAGTACTTC.

This clonotype was picked up a small number of times. The chain carries TRBV7-2 and TRBJ2-2; a possible D gene is TRBD2 (5 bases). The CDR3 runs to 16 residues. Germline V gives CDR1 SGHTA, CDR2 FQGNSA. Trimming removed 1 base from V and 0 bases from J, with 9 bases in between. The CDR3 region has the DNA TGTGCCAGCAGCTTAGAGCCGGGGTCGAACACCGGGGAGCTGTTTTTT. It codes for CASSLEPGSNTGELFF.

The chain carries TRBV9 and TRBJ1-6, with unresolved D. CDR1 SGDLS and CDR2 YYNGEE come from the germline V gene. There are 15 residues in the CDR3. Trimming took 5 bases from V and 2 from J, leaving 11 bases between them. CDR3 DNA: TGTGCCAGCAGTGAAGGATCGACCTATAATTCACCCCTCCACTTT. This gives the protein CASSEGSTYNSPLHF.